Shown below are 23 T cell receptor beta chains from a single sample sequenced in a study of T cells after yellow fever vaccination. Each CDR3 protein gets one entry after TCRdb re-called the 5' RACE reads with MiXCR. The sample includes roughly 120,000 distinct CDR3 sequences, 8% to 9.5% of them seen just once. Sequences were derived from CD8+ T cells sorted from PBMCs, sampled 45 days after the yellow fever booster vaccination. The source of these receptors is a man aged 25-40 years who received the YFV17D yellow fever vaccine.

The CDR3 reads CASSPGEAWNTEAFF. The CDR3, as DNA: TGTGCCAGCAGCCCCGGGGAGGCCTGGAACACTGAAGCTTTCTTT. V gene TRBV13 combines with J gene TRBJ1-1; D is unclear. With 5 bases removed from V and 1 base from J, the gap between germline ends came to 14 bases. The germline V gene has CDR1 PRHDT and CDR2 FYEKMQ (reference sequence). This CDR3 has 15 amino acids.

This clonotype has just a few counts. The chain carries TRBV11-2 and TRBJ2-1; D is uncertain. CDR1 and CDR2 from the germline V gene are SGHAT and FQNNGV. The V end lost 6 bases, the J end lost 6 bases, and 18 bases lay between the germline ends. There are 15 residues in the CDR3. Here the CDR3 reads CASSQLRSYANEQFF. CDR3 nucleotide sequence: TGTGCCAGCAGTCAGCTTAGGTCCTATGCCAATGAGCAGTTCTTC.

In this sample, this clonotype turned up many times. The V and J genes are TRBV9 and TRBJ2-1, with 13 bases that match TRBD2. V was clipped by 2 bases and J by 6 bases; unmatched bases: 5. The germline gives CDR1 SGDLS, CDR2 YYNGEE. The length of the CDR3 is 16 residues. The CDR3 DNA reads TGTGCCAGCAGCGTCGGACTAGCGGGAGTTAGCAATGAGCAGTTCTTC. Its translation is CASSVGLAGVSNEQFF.

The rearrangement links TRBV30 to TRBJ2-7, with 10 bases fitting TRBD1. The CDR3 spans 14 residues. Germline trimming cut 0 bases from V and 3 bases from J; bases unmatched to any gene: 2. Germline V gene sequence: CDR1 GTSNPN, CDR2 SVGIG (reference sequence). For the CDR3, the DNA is TGTGCCTGGAGTGTGGGACAGGGGTACTACGAGCAGTACTTC. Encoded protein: CAWSVGQGYYEQYF. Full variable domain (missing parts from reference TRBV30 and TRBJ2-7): SQTIHQWPATLVQPVGSPLSLECTVEGTSNPNLYWYRQAAGRGLQLLFYSVGIGQISSEVPQNLSASRPQDRQFILSSKKLLLSDSGFYLCAWSVGQGYYEQYFGPGTRLTVT.

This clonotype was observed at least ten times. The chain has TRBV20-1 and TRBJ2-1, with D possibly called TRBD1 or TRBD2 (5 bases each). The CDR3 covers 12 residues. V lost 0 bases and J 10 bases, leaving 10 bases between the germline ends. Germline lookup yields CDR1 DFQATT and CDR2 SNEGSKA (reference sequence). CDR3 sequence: CSAREGDAEQFF. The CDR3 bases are TGCAGTGCTAGAGAGGGGGACGCCGAGCAGTTCTTC.

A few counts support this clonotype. Here the CDR3 DNA reads TGTGCCAGCAGCTGGCGGGGGGCTAGCGGGGGTGGGTACAATGAGCAGTTCTTC. It encodes CASSWRGASGGGYNEQFF. The chain couples TRBV13 to TRBJ2-1, with 10 bases matching TRBD2. This CDR3 comprises 18 residues. Unmatched junction bases numbered 13, after V lost 4 bases and J lost 4 bases. Per germline, CDR1 PRHDT and CDR2 FYEKMQ (reference sequence). Full variable domain (outside the CDR3, taken from reference TRBV13 and TRBJ2-1): AAGVIQSPRHLIKEKRETATLKCYPIPRHDTVYWYQQGPGQDPQFLISFYEKMQSDKGSIPDRFSAQQFSDYHSELNMSSLELGDSALYFCASSWRGASGGGYNEQFFGPGTRLTVL.

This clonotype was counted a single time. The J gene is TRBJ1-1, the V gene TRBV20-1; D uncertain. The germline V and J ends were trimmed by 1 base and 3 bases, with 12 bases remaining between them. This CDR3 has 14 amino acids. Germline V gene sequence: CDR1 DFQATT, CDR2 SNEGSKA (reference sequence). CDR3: CSARAREIYTEAFF. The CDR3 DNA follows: TGCAGTGCTAGAGCTCGGGAGATATACACTGAAGCTTTCTTT.

The CDR3 here is CAWAIRGENYEQYF. In DNA form, the CDR3 reads TGTGCCTGGGCCATACGGGGCGAGAACTACGAGCAGTACTTC. This chain connects TRBV30 to TRBJ2-7, with D possibly being TRBD1 or TRBD2 (5 bases each). Germline loops: CDR1 GTSNPN, CDR2 SVGIG (reference sequence). CDR3 length equals 14 residues. The ends were cut back, 5 bases at V and 3 bases at J, with 17 bases in the middle.

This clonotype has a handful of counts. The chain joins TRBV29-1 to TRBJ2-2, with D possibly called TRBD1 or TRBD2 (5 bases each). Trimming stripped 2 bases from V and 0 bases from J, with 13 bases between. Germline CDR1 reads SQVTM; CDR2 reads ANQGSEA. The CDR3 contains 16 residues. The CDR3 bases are TGCAGCGTTGAAAAAACCGGGACCGCGAACACCGGGGAGCTGTTTTTT. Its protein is CSVEKTGTANTGELFF.

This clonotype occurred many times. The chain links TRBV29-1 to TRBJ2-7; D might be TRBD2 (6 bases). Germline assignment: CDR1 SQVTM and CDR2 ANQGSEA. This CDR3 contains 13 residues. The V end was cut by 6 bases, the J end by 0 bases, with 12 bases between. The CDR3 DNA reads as TGCAGCGTGGGTGGGGGGAGCTCCTACGAGCAGTACTTC. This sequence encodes CSVGGGSSYEQYF.

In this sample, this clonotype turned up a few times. The chain's CDR3 is CASSPRAYLYEQYF. DNA of the CDR3: TGTGCCAGCAGCCCCAGGGCCTACCTATACGAGCAGTACTTC. The chain recombines TRBV5-6 with TRBJ2-7; tentatively, D is TRBD1 (5 bases). Deletions cut 4 bases from V and 4 bases from J, with 15 bases between. The length of the CDR3 is 14 residues. CDR1 is SGHDT and CDR2 is YYEEEE in the germline V gene.

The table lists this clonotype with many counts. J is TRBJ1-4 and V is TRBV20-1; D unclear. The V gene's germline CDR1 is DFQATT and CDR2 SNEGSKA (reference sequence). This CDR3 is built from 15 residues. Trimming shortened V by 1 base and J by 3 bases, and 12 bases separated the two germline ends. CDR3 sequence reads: CSARADGAPNEKLFF. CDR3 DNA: TGCAGTGCTAGAGCCGACGGAGCCCCTAATGAAAAACTGTTTTTT.

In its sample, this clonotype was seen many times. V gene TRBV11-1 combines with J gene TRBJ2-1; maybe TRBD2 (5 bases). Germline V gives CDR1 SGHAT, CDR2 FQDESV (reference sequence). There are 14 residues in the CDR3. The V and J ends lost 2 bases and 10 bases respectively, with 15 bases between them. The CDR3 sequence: CASSLPQSGREQFF. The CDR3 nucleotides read TGTGCCAGCAGCTTACCCCAAAGCGGTCGGGAGCAGTTCTTC.

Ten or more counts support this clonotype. CDR3 in amino acids: CASSEDRGLRQYF. The DNA for the CDR3 is TGTGCCAGCAGTGAGGACAGGGGGCTTAGGCAGTACTTC. The chain combines TRBV27 with TRBJ2-7, with TRBD1 matching 11 bases. The CDR3 length is 13 residues. The junction had 6 bases not matched to a gene; V was cut back by 5 bases and J by 9 bases. Germline V gene lookup returns CDR1 MNHEY and CDR2 SMNVEV (reference sequence).

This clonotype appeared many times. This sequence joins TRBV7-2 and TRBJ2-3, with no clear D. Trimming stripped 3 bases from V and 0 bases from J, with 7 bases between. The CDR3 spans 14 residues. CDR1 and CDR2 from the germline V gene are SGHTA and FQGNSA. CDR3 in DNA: TGTGCCAGCAGCTTTAGTAGAAGCACAGATACGCAGTATTTT. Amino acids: CASSFSRSTDTQYF.

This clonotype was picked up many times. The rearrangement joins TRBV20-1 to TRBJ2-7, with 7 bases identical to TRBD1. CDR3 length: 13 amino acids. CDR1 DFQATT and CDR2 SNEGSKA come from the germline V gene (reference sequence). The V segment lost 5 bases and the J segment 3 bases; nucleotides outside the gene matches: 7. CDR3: CSAAGTDFYEQYF. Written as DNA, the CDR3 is TGCAGTGCTGCCGGGACAGATTTCTACGAGCAGTACTTC.

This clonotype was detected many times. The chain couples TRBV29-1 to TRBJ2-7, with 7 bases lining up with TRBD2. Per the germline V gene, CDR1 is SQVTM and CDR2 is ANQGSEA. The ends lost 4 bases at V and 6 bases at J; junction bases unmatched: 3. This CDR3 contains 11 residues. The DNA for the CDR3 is TGCAGCGTTGTGACGGGAGGCGAGCAGTACTTC. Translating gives CSVVTGGEQYF.

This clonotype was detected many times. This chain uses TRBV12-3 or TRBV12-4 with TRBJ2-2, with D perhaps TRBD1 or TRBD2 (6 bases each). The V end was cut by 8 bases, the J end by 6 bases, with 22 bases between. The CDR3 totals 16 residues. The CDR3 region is CASGKGGLGLAGELFF. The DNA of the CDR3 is TGTGCCAGCGGGAAGGGGGGCCTCGGGCTGGCCGGGGAGCTGTTTTTT.

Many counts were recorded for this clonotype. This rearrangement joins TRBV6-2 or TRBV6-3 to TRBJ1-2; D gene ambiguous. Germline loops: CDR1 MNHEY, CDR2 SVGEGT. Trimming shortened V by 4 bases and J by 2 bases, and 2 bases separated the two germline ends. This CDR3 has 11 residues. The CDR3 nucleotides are TGTGCCAGCAGTTCCAACTATGGCTACACCTTC. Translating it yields CASSSNYGYTF.

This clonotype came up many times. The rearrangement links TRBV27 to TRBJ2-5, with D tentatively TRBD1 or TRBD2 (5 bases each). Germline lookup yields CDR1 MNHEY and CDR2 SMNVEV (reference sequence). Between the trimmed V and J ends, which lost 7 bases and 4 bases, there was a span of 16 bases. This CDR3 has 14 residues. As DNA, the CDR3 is TGTGCCAGCAAACCCTCCGGGGCAGGAGAGACCCAGTACTTC. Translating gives CASKPSGAGETQYF.

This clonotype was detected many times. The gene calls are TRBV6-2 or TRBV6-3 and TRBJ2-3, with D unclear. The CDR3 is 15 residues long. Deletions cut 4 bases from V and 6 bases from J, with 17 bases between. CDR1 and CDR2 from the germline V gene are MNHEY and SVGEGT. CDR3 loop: CASSSPGPPADTQYF. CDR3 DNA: TGTGCCAGCAGTTCCCCGGGCCCCCCAGCGGATACGCAGTATTTT.

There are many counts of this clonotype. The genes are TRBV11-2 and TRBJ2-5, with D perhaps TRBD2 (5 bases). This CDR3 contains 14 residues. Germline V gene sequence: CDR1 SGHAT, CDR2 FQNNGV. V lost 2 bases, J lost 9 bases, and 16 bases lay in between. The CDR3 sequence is CASSLINRMEAQYF. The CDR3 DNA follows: TGTGCCAGCAGCTTAATTAACAGAATGGAGGCCCAGTACTTC.

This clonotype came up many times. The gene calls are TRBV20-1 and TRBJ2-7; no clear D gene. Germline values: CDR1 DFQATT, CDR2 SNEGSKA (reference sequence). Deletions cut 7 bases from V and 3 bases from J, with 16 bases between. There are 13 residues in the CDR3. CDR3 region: CSETRAPNYEQYF. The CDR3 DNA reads TGCAGTGAAACGCGCGCGCCAAACTACGAGCAGTACTTC.